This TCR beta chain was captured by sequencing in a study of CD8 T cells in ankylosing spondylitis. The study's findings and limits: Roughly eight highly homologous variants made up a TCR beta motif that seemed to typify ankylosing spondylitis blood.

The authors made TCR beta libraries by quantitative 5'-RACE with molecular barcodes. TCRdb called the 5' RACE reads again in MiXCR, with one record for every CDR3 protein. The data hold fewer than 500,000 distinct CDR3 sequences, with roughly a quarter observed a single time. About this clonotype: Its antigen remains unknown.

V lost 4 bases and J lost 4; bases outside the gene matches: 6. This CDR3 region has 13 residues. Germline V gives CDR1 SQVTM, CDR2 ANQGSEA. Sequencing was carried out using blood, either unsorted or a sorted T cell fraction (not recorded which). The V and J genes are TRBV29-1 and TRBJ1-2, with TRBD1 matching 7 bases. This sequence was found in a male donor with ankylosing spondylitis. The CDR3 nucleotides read TGCAGCGTTGTTAGGGGGCCGGTCTATGGCTACACCTTC. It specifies CSVVRGPVYGYTF.